A single sample gave rise to the 14 T cell receptor beta chains below, sequenced in a study of T-cell memory formation after mild COVID-19. MiXCR, applied by TCRdb to the 5' RACE reads, yields one record per CDR3 protein. Of roughly 130,000 distinct CDR3 sequences in the sample, roughly 15% were seen once. Sequencing input: PBMCs or a T cell subset sorted from them (not recorded which). Receptors were obtained from an adult woman who had mild COVID-19 (a few samples of this study predate the infection). Cell type and time point are not known.

This clonotype has a handful of counts. The chain is built from TRBV5-4 and TRBJ2-7, with D perhaps TRBD1 or TRBD2 (5 bases each). The CDR3 is 14 residues long. CDR1 and CDR2 (germline): SGHNT, YYREEE (reference sequence). V lost 4 bases to trimming and J lost 5 bases, with 16 bases between them. CDR3 residues: CASSLTLRDDEQYF. The CDR3 DNA reads as TGTGCCAGCAGCCTGACGTTACGGGACGACGAGCAGTACTTC. Using reference TRBV5-4 and TRBJ2-7 for the parts outside the CDR3, the full variable domain is ETGVTQSPTHLIKTRGQQVTLRCSSQSGHNTVSWYQQALGQGPQFIFQYYREEENGRGNFPPRFSGLQFPNYSSELNVNALELDDSALYLCASSLTLRDDEQYFGPGTRLTVT.

The chain joins TRBV6-2 or TRBV6-3 to TRBJ1-4, with unresolved D. V lost 2 bases to trimming and J lost 13 bases, with 17 bases between them. Germline V gives CDR1 MNHEY, CDR2 SVGEGT. The CDR3 totals 14 residues. In nucleotides, the CDR3 is TGTGCCAGCAGTTACGGGTCCCCGAGGAGGAGACTGTTTTTT. It yields the protein CASSYGSPRRRLFF.

The chain links TRBV4-1 to TRBJ2-4, with D hard to call. CDR1 is MGHRA, CDR2 YSYEKL, per germline. This CDR3 contains 16 residues. The germline V and J ends were trimmed by 0 bases and 6 bases, with 15 bases remaining between them. The CDR3 region has the DNA TGCGCCAGCAGCCAAGATATAGGTCAGAGAGGAAACATTCAGTACTTC. Residues: CASSQDIGQRGNIQYF.

The chain joins TRBV7-8 to TRBJ2-2; D possibly matches TRBD1 or TRBD2 (6 bases each). V was trimmed by 2 bases and J by 7 bases, leaving 14 bases between them. The length of the CDR3 is 15 residues. Per germline, CDR1 SGHVS and CDR2 FQNEAQ. The CDR3 region has the DNA TGTGCCAGCAGCTTAAACGAGGGGGGTGGCGGGGAGCTGTTTTTT. Protein product: CASSLNEGGGGELFF. The entire variable domain, with the rest obtained from reference TRBV7-8 and TRBJ2-2, is as follows: GAGVSQSPRYKVAKRGQDVALRCDPISGHVSLFWYQQALGQGPEFLTYFQNEAQLDKSGLPSDRFFAERPEGSVSTLKIQRTQQEDSAVYLCASSLNEGGGGELFFGEGSRLTVL.

The rearrangement uses TRBV12-3 or TRBV12-4 and TRBJ1-3, with 7 bases fitting TRBD1. The CDR3 runs to 16 residues. V lost 6 bases to trimming and J lost 3 bases; unmatched junction nucleotides: 11. Here the CDR3 reads CASRGFRQGGGNTIYF. CDR3 coding DNA: TGTGCCAGCAGGGGATTTAGACAGGGTGGTGGAAACACCATATATTTT.

This clonotype was seen more than once but under ten times. The chain carries TRBV7-3 and TRBJ2-3; D gene uncertain. The germline V gene encodes CDR1 SGHTA and CDR2 FQGTGA. V lost 4 bases and J lost 5, with 10 bases in between. The CDR3 contains 13 residues. This CDR3 is CASSYVVEDTQYF. The CDR3 region has the DNA TGTGCCAGCAGCTACGTTGTTGAAGATACGCAGTATTTT.

This rearrangement joins TRBV27 to TRBJ2-6; D call uncertain. CDR1 is MNHEY and CDR2 is SMNVEV in the germline V gene (reference sequence). CDR3 length: 13 residues. V lost 3 bases and J lost 3, with 3 bases in between. CDR3 amino acids: CASSFGGANVLTF. The DNA for the CDR3 is TGTGCCAGCAGTTTTGGTGGGGCCAACGTCCTGACTTTC. The variable domain in full, with the rest retrieved from reference TRBV27 and TRBJ2-6, is EAQVTQNPRYLITVTGKKLTVTCSQNMNHEYMSWYRQDPGLGLRQIYYSMNVEVTDKGDVPEGYKVSRKEKRNFPLILESPSPNQTSLYFCASSFGGANVLTFGAGSRLTVL.

This clonotype was picked up many times. The gene calls are TRBV5-5 and TRBJ2-1, with D possibly matching TRBD1 (5 bases). Per germline, CDR1 SGHKS and CDR2 YYEKEE (reference sequence). The CDR3 length is 15 residues. V gave up 3 bases and J gave up 6 bases, with 16 bases separating them. This CDR3 is CASSSTGPAANEQFF. DNA for the CDR3: TGTGCCAGCAGCTCCACAGGTCCGGCGGCCAATGAGCAGTTCTTC.

This sequence joins TRBV6-5 and TRBJ2-7; the match to TRBD1 covers 12 bases. Per the germline V gene, CDR1 is MNHEY and CDR2 is SVGAGI. With 8 bases clipped from V and 4 bases from J, the junction kept 6 bases outside the gene matches. The CDR3 contains 14 residues. For the CDR3, the DNA is TGTGCCAGCGGCCCGGGACAGGGGGCTTACGAGCAGTACTTC. Translation: CASGPGQGAYEQYF.

CDR3 sequence (DNA): TGTGCCAGCAGCTACCCATCCAGGACAGGGGACTACGAGCAGTACTTC. Protein sequence: CASSYPSRTGDYEQYF. The chain links TRBV12-3 or TRBV12-4 to TRBJ2-7; TRBD1 matches at 9 bases. V was clipped by 6 bases and J by 3 bases; unmatched bases: 12. The CDR3 length is 16 residues.

In nucleotides, the CDR3 is TGTGCCAGCAGAGCCGGGGTTATGGTCACAGATACGCAGTATTTT. Translated, it gives CASRAGVMVTDTQYF. V is TRBV6-5 and J is TRBJ2-3, with D possibly being TRBD2 (5 bases). The CDR3 contains 15 residues. Trimming stripped 6 bases from V and 2 bases from J, with 15 bases between. Germline loops: CDR1 MNHEY, CDR2 SVGAGI.

The CDR3 bases are TGCAGCGTTGACGTCCCGGGACAGGGGGATGGCTACACCTTC. Residues: CSVDVPGQGDGYTF. The rearrangement uses TRBV29-1 and TRBJ1-2; 11 bases agree with TRBD1. Looked up from germline, CDR1 is SQVTM and CDR2 is ANQGSEA. V was pared by 3 bases and J by 6 bases, with 6 bases of the junction left unmatched. The CDR3 consists of 14 residues.

The rearrangement links TRBV4-3 to TRBJ2-2; D possibly uses TRBD1 or TRBD2 (5 bases each). The CDR3 runs to 16 residues. The germline V and J ends were trimmed by 4 bases and 5 bases, with 17 bases remaining between them. Looked up from germline, CDR1 is LGHNA and CDR2 is YSLEER. This CDR3 reads CASSLGQGGSTGELFF. CDR3 coding DNA: TGCGCCAGCAGCCTAGGGCAGGGCGGGTCGACCGGGGAGCTGTTTTTT.

The chain links TRBV19 to TRBJ2-2; TRBD2 aligns across 11 bases. The CDR3 is 15 amino acids. J lost 7 bases, V lost 2 bases, and 3 bases had no gene match. The germline CDR1 and CDR2 sequences are LNHDA and SQIVND (reference sequence). CDR3 residues: CASSIRLAGGGELFF. The CDR3 region has the DNA TGTGCCAGTAGTATACGGCTAGCGGGAGGCGGGGAGCTGTTTTTT.